This T cell receptor (beta chain) is from a study of T cells after yellow fever vaccination. Study-level information: Preparation of the low-cell-number fractions used SMART-Seq v4 Ultra Low Input.

Germline CDR1 SGHRS, CDR2 YFSETQ. The CDR3 is made up of 14 amino acids. V shed 5 bases and J 1 base; nucleotides not matched to a gene: 3. Comment on this clonotype: Its antigen is still unknown.

Study-wide findings and caveats: There was a small share of clonotypes that showed up in both the CD4 and CD8 compartments. In post-booster samples, most primary-vaccination clones reappeared (approximately 95% CD4, around 87% CD8).

Using its own MiXCR run on the 5' RACE reads, TCRdb lists one record per CDR3 protein. This sample has some 600,000 distinct CDR3 sequences, with about 15% found just once. J is TRBJ2-5 and V is TRBV5-1; 9 bases agree with TRBD1. This receptor was taken from a man younger than 30 who received the YFV17D yellow fever vaccine. This specimen was PBMCs, taken more than 4 days after the first yellow fever vaccination. DNA for the CDR3: TGCGCCAGCAGGACAGGGGGGCTCCAAGAGACCCAGTACTTC. Translating it yields CASRTGGLQETQYF.